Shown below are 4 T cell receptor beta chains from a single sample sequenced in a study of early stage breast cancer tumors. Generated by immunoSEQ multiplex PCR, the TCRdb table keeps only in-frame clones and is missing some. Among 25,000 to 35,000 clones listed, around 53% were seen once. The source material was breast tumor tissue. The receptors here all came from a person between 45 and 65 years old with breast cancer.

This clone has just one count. The CDR3 here is CAAFDGAGVPSLTKNIQYF. CDR3 coding DNA: TGTGCCGCTTTCGACGGGGCGGGAGTTCCCTCTCTGACCAAAAACATTCAGTACTTC. The rearrangement joins TRBV30 to TRBJ2-4; 7 nucleotides align to TRBD2. Per the germline V gene, CDR1 is GTSNPN and CDR2 is SVGIG (reference sequence). The CDR3 has 19 amino acids. The V segment lost 8 bases and the J segment 2 bases; nucleotides outside the gene matches: 24.

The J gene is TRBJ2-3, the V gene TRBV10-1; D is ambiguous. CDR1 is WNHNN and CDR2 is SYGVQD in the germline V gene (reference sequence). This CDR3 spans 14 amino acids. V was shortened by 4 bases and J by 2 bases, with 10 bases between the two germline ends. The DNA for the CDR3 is TGCGCCAGCAGTGGAGGCAGACTCACAGATACGCAGTATTTT. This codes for CASSGGRLTDTQYF.

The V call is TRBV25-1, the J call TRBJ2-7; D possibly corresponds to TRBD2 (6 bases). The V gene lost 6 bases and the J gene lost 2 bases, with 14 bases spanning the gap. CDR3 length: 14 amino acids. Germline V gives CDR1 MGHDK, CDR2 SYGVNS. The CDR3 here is CASSREYGTYEQYF. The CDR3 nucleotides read TGTGCCAGCAGCCGGGAGTATGGGACCTACGAGCAGTACTTC.

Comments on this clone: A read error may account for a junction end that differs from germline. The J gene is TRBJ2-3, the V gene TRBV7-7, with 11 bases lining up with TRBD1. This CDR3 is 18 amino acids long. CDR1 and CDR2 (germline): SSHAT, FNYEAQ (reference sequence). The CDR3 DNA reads TGTGCTAGCAGCCCTAGTTGGGGTGGGACAGGGGGAGAAGATACGCAGTATTTT. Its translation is CASSPSWGGTGGEDTQYF.